This T cell receptor (beta chain) was sequenced during a study of CD8+ T cells in alopecia areata. Overall study context: Treatment comprised oral tofacitinib, 5 to 10 mg twice daily, in treated patients. Severity in treated patients was scored by percentage of scalp area affected. Study-level findings and limits: Scalp and blood retained many expanded lesional clones during tofacitinib.

The treatment was: oral pan-JAK inhibitor, 5-10 mg twice daily. The sorting of PBMCs gave CD4+ and CD8+ T cells. Extracted RNA was reverse transcribed, and the resulting cDNA served as sequencing template. Sequencing was performed with immunoSEQ multiplex PCR; in TCRdb, only in-frame clones are kept and a portion is missing. Here the sample spans about 39,000 clones, approximately 65% being singletons. This clone appeared a few times. Its antigen remains unidentified. The V end lost 1 base, the J end lost 2 bases, and 18 bases lay between the germline ends. Germline lookup yields CDR1 SQVTM and CDR2 ANQGSEA. CDR3 length: 16 amino acids.

The V and J genes are TRBV29-1 and TRBJ2-7; D is ambiguous. This specimen consisted of CD8+ T cells sorted from blood, obtained at week 4, from a patient treated with tofacitinib. The receptor comes from a human donor with alopecia areata. The CDR3 DNA follows: TGCAGCGTTGAAGGCTCTGAAACAGATCCAACCTACGAGCAGTACTTC. Translating gives CSVEGSETDPTYEQYF.